This passage covers 10 T cell receptor beta chains from one sample sequenced in a study of vaccination and CD4 T cells after COVID-19. The treatment was: 10-day PBMC culture with coronavirus spike peptide pools or control peptides (ViraFEST assay). No antigen is known for these receptors. The Oncomine TCR Beta short-read assay was what sequenced the DNA obtained from cultured CD4+ T cells. TCRdb re-analysed the PCR reads in MiXCR, keeping a single row per CDR3 protein. The sample yields around 20,000 distinct CDR3 sequences, over 45% seen once. Material for sequencing was cultured CD4+ T cells from blood. These receptors all come from a human donor with COVID-19.

This clonotype was seen more than once but under ten times. The chain has TRBV2 and TRBJ1-5; no reliable D call. Per germline, CDR1 SNHLY and CDR2 FYNNEI. V lost 9 bases and J 7 bases, leaving 19 bases between the germline ends. The CDR3 loop spans 14 amino acids. The CDR3, as DNA: TGTGCCAGTGAAGGGTGGGCAGGTGGGCAGCCCCAGCATTTT. This sequence encodes CASEGWAGGQPQHF.

This clonotype has just a few counts. The chain recombines TRBV6-1 with TRBJ2-7, with a weak D call TRBD2 (5 bases). V was trimmed by 4 bases and J by 1 base, leaving 5 bases between them. From germline, CDR1 is MNHNS and CDR2 SASEGT. The CDR3 has 12 residues. CDR3 nucleotide sequence: TGTGCCAGCAGTGGGACTTCCTACGAGCAGTACTTC. As protein: CASSGTSYEQYF.

The CDR3 spells CASGIQGGLQNTEAFF. The CDR3 DNA follows: TGTGCCAGCGGGATCCAGGGGGGACTTCAGAACACTGAAGCTTTCTTT. This chain connects TRBV6-1 to TRBJ1-1; 7 bases are shared with TRBD1. From germline, CDR1 is MNHNS and CDR2 SASEGT. The CDR3 has 16 residues. The trim removed 8 bases at V and 1 base at J, leaving 13 bases unmatched.

J is TRBJ2-2 and V is TRBV11-2; no clear D gene. With 2 bases removed from V and 5 bases from J, the gap between germline ends came to 9 bases. Germline V gene lookup returns CDR1 SGHAT and CDR2 FQNNGV. This CDR3 is 14 amino acids long. Here the CDR3 reads CASSLNQLTGELFF. The CDR3 DNA is TGTGCCAGCAGCTTAAACCAACTGACCGGGGAGCTGTTTTTT.

The rearrangement joins TRBV14 to TRBJ2-7; D unclear. V lost 4 bases and J lost 5, with 12 bases in between. This CDR3 has 13 residues. Germline assignment: CDR1 SGHDN and CDR2 FVKESK. This CDR3 reads CASSPYIGHEQYF. Here the CDR3 DNA reads TGTGCCAGCAGCCCATATATAGGGCACGAGCAGTACTTC.

J is TRBJ2-5 and V is TRBV27, with D tentatively TRBD1 (5 bases). CDR3 length equals 13 residues. The germline V gene has CDR1 MNHEY and CDR2 SMNVEV (reference sequence). The V gene lost 3 bases and the J gene lost 5 bases, with 10 bases spanning the gap. The CDR3 region is CASSFNQGETQYF. CDR3 sequence (DNA): TGTGCCAGCAGTTTTAATCAGGGCGAGACCCAGTACTTC.

This clonotype was counted only a few times. This rearrangement joins TRBV6-1 to TRBJ1-4, with a possible D match to TRBD1 (6 bases). The CDR3 sequence is 11 residues long. Germline CDR1 and CDR2: MNHNS and SASEGT. Trimming took off 4 bases at V and 15 bases at J, with 12 bases between the two ends. CDR3 region: CASSGVQGLFF. In DNA, the CDR3 is TGTGCCAGCAGTGGCGTACAGGGATTGTTTTTT.

The V gene is TRBV6-1, the J gene TRBJ1-5, with 8 bases aligning to TRBD1. Germline loops: CDR1 MNHNS, CDR2 SASEGT. The CDR3 totals 13 residues. Trimming cost V 1 base and J 7 bases; bases outside gene matches: 0. CDR3 DNA sequence: TGTGCCAGCAGTGAAGACAGGGGGCAGCCCCAGCATTTT. This translates into CASSEDRGQPQHF.

This clonotype was observed once. This chain links TRBV6-5 with TRBJ2-3; perhaps TRBD2 as D (7 bases). Trimming stripped 2 bases from V and 4 bases from J, with 19 bases between. The CDR3 is 17 residues long. Germline values: CDR1 MNHEY, CDR2 SVGAGI. This CDR3 reads CASSYGGAYSVADTQYF. The CDR3 DNA reads as TGTGCCAGCAGTTACGGGGGGGCTTACTCGGTGGCAGATACGCAGTATTTT.

This rearrangement joins TRBV11-3 to TRBJ2-5, with 7 bases aligning to TRBD1. J gave up 1 base and V 1 base, and 12 bases lay outside the gene matches. The V gene's germline CDR1 is SGHNT and CDR2 YENEEA. There are 18 residues in the CDR3. The CDR3: CASSLGRWAGGTQETQYF. The CDR3 DNA is TGTGCCAGCAGCTTAGGCCGTTGGGCAGGGGGAACCCAAGAGACCCAGTACTTC.